A single sample is the source of the 32 T cell receptor beta chains below, sequenced in a study of T cells in Graves' hyperthyroidism and ophthalmopathy. Amplification targeted TCR beta CDR3 regions from RNA transcripts. A set of HTBI primers served as the primers for a first-round RT-PCR of the TCR CDR3. From the multiplex PCR reads, TCRdb called clonotypes with MiXCR, one entry per CDR3 protein. The table has about 640,000 distinct CDR3 sequences, around 21% seen once. The sequenced sample consisted of blood. All receptors derive from a young man with Graves' ophthalmopathy.

There are a few counts of this clonotype. CDR3 DNA sequence: TGTGCCAGCAGACAACTAGCGGTCTCCTACAATGAGCAGTTCTTC. It is translated as CASRQLAVSYNEQFF. The chain links TRBV6-1 to TRBJ2-1; 8 positions agree with TRBD2. V dropped 6 bases and J dropped 0; count of bases not matched to a gene: 4. Germline V gene sequence: CDR1 MNHNS, CDR2 SASEGT. The CDR3 is made up of 15 amino acids.

The chain couples TRBV29-1 to TRBJ1-2, with D possibly TRBD1 on 6 matching bases. The CDR3 covers 13 residues. The germline gives CDR1 SQVTM, CDR2 ANQGSEA. Between the trimmed V and J ends, which lost 3 bases and 2 bases, there was a span of 10 bases. The CDR3 DNA reads TGCAGCGTTGACAGGGGAGGGAACTATGGCTACACCTTC. It encodes CSVDRGGNYGYTF.

The chain recombines TRBV5-5 with TRBJ2-7; 12 positions agree with TRBD2. Germline values: CDR1 SGHKS, CDR2 YYEKEE (reference sequence). This CDR3 has 17 residues. Germline trimming cut 0 bases from V and 0 bases from J; bases unmatched to any gene: 4. CDR3 nucleotide sequence: TGTGCCAGCAGCTTGGAGACTAGCGGGAGTTTCTCCTACGAGCAGTACTTC. Translated: CASSLETSGSFSYEQYF.

The chain uses TRBV9 and TRBJ1-2; the D gene is possibly TRBD1 (6 bases). The CDR3 runs 13 residues. V was shortened by 3 bases and J by 6 bases, with 12 bases between the two germline ends. Germline CDR1 reads SGDLS; CDR2 reads YYNGEE. CDR3 sequence reads: CASSEAGVHGYTF. DNA for the CDR3: TGTGCCAGCAGCGAAGCAGGGGTTCATGGCTACACCTTC.

CDR3 loop: CASLKAQEQETQYF. For the CDR3, the DNA is TGTGCCAGTCTGAAAGCCCAGGAGCAAGAGACCCAGTACTTC. V usage is TRBV28 and J usage is TRBJ2-5; no clear D. Trimming took off 9 bases at V and 2 bases at J, with 16 bases between the two ends. Germline V gene lookup returns CDR1 MDHEN and CDR2 SYDVKM. The CDR3 sequence is 14 residues long.

This clonotype was seen only a few times. Written as DNA, the CDR3 is TGTGCCAGCAGCTCCCGGACAGCCGAAAAACTGTTTTTT. Its translation: CASSSRTAEKLFF. The chain carries TRBV7-6 and TRBJ1-4; D is perhaps TRBD1 (6 bases). V was pared by 4 bases and J by 8 bases, with 11 bases between. CDR1 and CDR2 (germline): SGHVS, FNYEAQ. CDR3 length: 13 amino acids.

The chain combines TRBV28 with TRBJ2-5; TRBD1 matches at 7 bases. From germline, CDR1 is MDHEN and CDR2 SYDVKM. J gave up 4 bases and V 5 bases, and 4 bases lay outside the gene matches. The CDR3 totals 13 residues. Here the CDR3 DNA reads TGTGCCAGCAGTACAGGGACAGTAGAGACCCAGTACTTC. Translating gives CASSTGTVETQYF.

This clonotype was seen more than once but under ten times. The chain couples TRBV27 to TRBJ2-3, with 10 bases matching TRBD1. The CDR3 is 18 residues long. Trimming at V came to 5 bases and at J to 1 base, leaving 12 bases not matched to a gene. Germline V lookup: CDR1 MNHEY, CDR2 SMNVEV (reference sequence). CDR3 residues: CASSPDDRGLAGTDTQYF. The CDR3 nucleotides read TGTGCCAGCAGTCCGGACGACAGGGGGCTTGCTGGCACAGATACGCAGTATTTT.

This clonotype turned up a few times. This chain links TRBV2 with TRBJ1-2; D ambiguous. Trimming took off 2 bases at V and 6 bases at J, with 13 bases between the two ends. This CDR3 is 14 amino acids long. Germline lookup yields CDR1 SNHLY and CDR2 FYNNEI. CDR3 residues: CASSESTPVNGYTF. As DNA, the CDR3 is TGTGCCAGCAGTGAATCAACGCCGGTGAATGGCTACACCTTC.

The chain couples TRBV29-1 to TRBJ2-4, with D possibly TRBD2 on 5 matching bases. Trimming pared 4 bases from V and 0 bases from J, leaving 16 bases between. Germline V CDR1 and CDR2: SQVTM, ANQGSEA. This CDR3 comprises 16 residues. The CDR3 protein is CSVGEPTTVAKNIQYF. The CDR3 coding sequence is TGCAGCGTTGGGGAGCCCACCACAGTAGCCAAAAACATTCAGTACTTC.

The chain carries TRBV7-2 and TRBJ1-6; D is unclear. CDR3 size: 12 residues. CDR1 and CDR2 from the germline V gene are SGHTA and FQGNSA. Trimming removed 5 bases at V and 8 bases at J, with 7 bases between. The CDR3 region has the DNA TGTGCCAGCAGCGGGAGACATTCACCCCTCCACTTT. Translating gives CASSGRHSPLHF.

CDR3 amino acids: CASTFSAEGYEQYF. CDR3 nucleotides: TGTGCCAGCACCTTTTCAGCGGAGGGATACGAGCAGTACTTC. The chain employs TRBV5-6 and TRBJ2-7; tentative D call: TRBD2 (6 bases). V lost 6 bases and J lost 4, with 17 bases in between. Looked up from germline, CDR1 is SGHDT and CDR2 is YYEEEE. The CDR3 spans 14 residues.

V and J are TRBV20-1 and TRBJ2-3; 10 positions agree with TRBD2. CDR1 and CDR2 from the germline V gene are DFQATT and SNEGSKA (reference sequence). The CDR3 covers 15 residues. V was pared by 4 bases and J by 2 bases, with 6 bases of the junction left unmatched. The CDR3 DNA reads as TGCAGTGCTAAACTAGCGGGAAGGAACACAGATACGCAGTATTTT. It encodes CSAKLAGRNTDTQYF.

The J gene is TRBJ2-1, the V gene TRBV24-1; TRBD2 matches 14 bases. The CDR3 runs to 15 residues. The germline CDR1 and CDR2 sequences are KGHDR and SFDVKD. The trim removed 2 bases at V and 10 bases at J, leaving 3 bases unmatched. The CDR3 DNA reads as TGTGCCACCAGTGATTCTGGGACTAGCGGGAGCGAGCAGTTCTTC. It is translated as CATSDSGTSGSEQFF.

This clonotype was detected a few times. The chain carries TRBV2 and TRBJ2-5; unclear D gene. The germline V and J ends were trimmed by 6 bases and 1 base, with 12 bases remaining between them. Germline lookup yields CDR1 SNHLY and CDR2 FYNNEI. This CDR3 has 14 amino acids. CDR3 bases: TGTGCCAGCAGCCGCGGCAGTACCCAAGAGACCCAGTACTTC. Residues: CASSRGSTQETQYF.

The chain couples TRBV19 to TRBJ1-1, with D maybe TRBD1 (6 bases). Trimming took 5 bases from V and 5 from J, leaving 18 bases between them. CDR1 and CDR2 (germline): LNHDA, SQIVND (reference sequence). The CDR3 runs to 15 residues. In DNA, the CDR3 is TGTGCCAGTAGTTACTCCGGGGGCGCGGGGACTGAAGCTTTCTTT. It translates to CASSYSGGAGTEAFF.

V and J are TRBV7-3 and TRBJ1-2, with D perhaps matching TRBD1 (5 bases). V was clipped by 5 bases and J by 4 bases, with 17 bases between them. The CDR3 loop spans 15 amino acids. CDR1 is SGHTA, CDR2 FQGTGA, per germline. CDR3 protein: CASSPGAGTSYGYTF. The CDR3 bases are TGTGCCAGCAGCCCCGGGGCAGGGACTTCCTATGGCTACACCTTC.

This clonotype was detected ten times or more. The rearrangement joins TRBV7-2 to TRBJ2-1; D remains ambiguous. V dropped 2 bases and J dropped 10 bases, with 12 bases sitting between them. This CDR3 spans 13 amino acids. From germline, CDR1 is SGHTA and CDR2 FQGNSA. CDR3 nucleotides: TGTGCCAGCAGCTTACAGACGCTCGGGGAGCAGTTCTTC. It translates to CASSLQTLGEQFF.

This clonotype appeared a few times. V usage is TRBV5-1 and J usage is TRBJ2-2; TRBD2 agrees at 9 bases. The CDR3 length is 19 residues. Germline V CDR1 and CDR2: SGHRS, YFSETQ. J gave up 0 bases and V 1 base, and 10 bases lay outside the gene matches. The CDR3, as DNA: TGCGCCAGCAGCTTGATGGTCCTCAGCGGGAGGCCGAACACCGGGGAGCTGTTTTTT. Its protein product is CASSLMVLSGRPNTGELFF.

This clonotype came up many times. This rearrangement joins TRBV11-2 to TRBJ2-3, with TRBD2 matching over 8 bases. The CDR3 extends over 18 amino acids. CDR1 and CDR2 (germline): SGHAT, FQNNGV. V shed 1 base and J 5 bases; nucleotides not matched to a gene: 14. CDR3 DNA sequence: TGTGCCAGCAGCTTAGTCCTCCCCGGGACTAGTCTATTAGATACGCAGTATTTT. Translation: CASSLVLPGTSLLDTQYF.

The V call is TRBV5-6, the J call TRBJ1-1; D remains unclear. V lost 4 bases and J 8 bases, leaving 12 bases between the germline ends. CDR1 SGHDT and CDR2 YYEEEE come from the germline V gene. There are 12 residues in the CDR3. The CDR3 spells CASSTVGPEAFF. The CDR3 DNA is TGTGCCAGCAGCACGGTAGGGCCAGAAGCTTTCTTT. The variable domain in full, with the rest retrieved from reference TRBV5-6 and TRBJ1-1, is DAGVTQSPTHLIKTRGQQVTLRCSPKSGHDTVSWYQQALGQGPQFIFQYYEEEERQRGNFPDRFSGHQFPNYSSELNVNALLLGDSALYLCASSTVGPEAFFGQGTRLTVV.

The rearrangement joins TRBV28 to TRBJ1-2; 8 bases align to TRBD1. The trim removed 3 bases at V and 11 bases at J, leaving 14 bases unmatched. This CDR3 is 15 amino acids long. CDR1 MDHEN and CDR2 SYDVKM come from the germline V gene. CDR3 nucleotides: TGTGCCAGCAGTTTCCCCCTAGGACAGGGTGTGGGGTACACCTTC. It encodes CASSFPLGQGVGYTF.

Concerning this clonotype: A single base separates this from a much larger clone, so it may be a read error. V usage is TRBV20-1 and J usage is TRBJ1-2, with no clear D. The CDR3 runs 12 residues. V lost 5 bases to trimming and J lost 4 bases, with 11 bases between them. Germline V lookup: CDR1 DFQATT, CDR2 SNEGSKA (reference sequence). The CDR3 nucleotides are TGCAGTGCTCAGGCCAGGACCTATGGCTACACCTTC. Amino acids: CSAQARTYGYTF.

The sample holds many counts of this clonotype. This chain uses TRBV11-2 with TRBJ2-5, with D tentatively TRBD1 (5 bases). V lost 0 bases and J 7 bases, leaving 12 bases between the germline ends. Germline V gene data show CDR1 as SGHAT and CDR2 as FQNNGV. The CDR3 runs to 14 residues. CDR3 amino acids: CASSLDPTVGTQYF. The CDR3 nucleotides read TGTGCCAGCAGCTTAGACCCGACAGTGGGGACCCAGTACTTC.

With respect to this clonotype: Since no conserved phenylalanine or tryptophan closes the CDR3, a read error is the likely cause. V usage is TRBV9 and J usage is TRBJ2-3; no definite D call. CDR3 length equals 15 residues. The V gene lost 0 bases and the J gene lost 4 bases, with 12 bases spanning the gap. Germline V gives CDR1 SGDLS, CDR2 YYNGEE. The CDR3 is CASSVEGRYADTQYS. The CDR3, as DNA: TGTGCCAGCAGCGTAGAGGGCAGGTACGCAGATACGCAGTATTCT.

The chain combines TRBV5-1 with TRBJ2-7, with 10 positions matching TRBD1. The CDR3 spans 14 residues. V gave up 4 bases and J gave up 3 bases; unmatched junction bases: 4. Germline V lookup: CDR1 SGHRS, CDR2 YFSETQ. The CDR3 coding sequence is TGCGCCAGCAGCGGGGGACAGGGGCTCTACGAGCAGTACTTC. Amino acid sequence: CASSGGQGLYEQYF.

The sample holds many counts of this clonotype. The chain is built from TRBV20-1 and TRBJ2-7, with D perhaps TRBD1 (6 bases). The germline CDR1 and CDR2 sequences are DFQATT and SNEGSKA (reference sequence). Trimming cost V 4 bases and J 4 bases, with 14 bases left between them. CDR3 length: 13 residues. Here the CDR3 DNA reads TGCAGTGCTAACAGGGATCTGGGATACGAGCAGTACTTC. It codes for CSANRDLGYEQYF.

The chain recombines TRBV20-1 with TRBJ2-1, with TRBD2 matching over 7 bases. Per the germline V gene, CDR1 is DFQATT and CDR2 is SNEGSKA (reference sequence). V shed 7 bases and J 2 bases; nucleotides not matched to a gene: 11. This CDR3 contains 15 residues. The CDR3 DNA is TGCAGTGTCCCAAGCCCTAGCGGTACCTACAATGAGCAGTTCTTC. Encoded protein: CSVPSPSGTYNEQFF.

This clonotype has just a few counts. The V call is TRBV11-1, the J call TRBJ2-3; no firm D call. The CDR3 is 17 residues long. The germline gives CDR1 SGHAT, CDR2 FQDESV (reference sequence). The V and J ends lost 1 base and 3 bases respectively, with 17 bases between them. Here the CDR3 reads CASSLGRRVLGTDTQYF. The DNA for the CDR3 is TGTGCCAGCAGCTTAGGGCGTAGAGTTCTCGGGACAGATACGCAGTATTTT.

In its sample, this clonotype was seen a few times. The rearrangement uses TRBV28 and TRBJ2-7; D is undetermined. This CDR3 contains 15 residues. Germline V gene lookup returns CDR1 MDHEN and CDR2 SYDVKM. V lost 3 bases and J lost 4, with 16 bases in between. CDR3 nucleotides: TGTGCCAGCAGTTTTTTTAGGAACTTCCGTTACGAGCAGTACTTC. Amino acids: CASSFFRNFRYEQYF.

With respect to this clonotype: Its ends do not fully match the called genes, so a read error is possible. The gene calls are TRBV3-1 and TRBJ2-1; tentatively, D is TRBD2 (5 bases). CDR1 LGHDT and CDR2 YNNKEL come from the germline V gene (reference sequence). CDR3 length: 15 residues. The CDR3 coding sequence is TGCGCCAGCAGTGCGGGCGGAGCCACTAAAAATGAGCAGTTCTTC. This encodes CASSAGGATKNEQFF.

The sample holds a few counts of this clonotype. This chain connects TRBV24-1 to TRBJ1-6, with 10 bases that match TRBD1. Per germline, CDR1 KGHDR and CDR2 SFDVKD. The CDR3 length is 15 residues. Losses at the gene ends were 3 bases for V and 10 bases for J; bases not matched to a gene: 5. The chain's CDR3 is CATSDGTGVGSPLHF. Here the CDR3 DNA reads TGTGCCACCAGTGATGGGACAGGGGTCGGATCACCCCTCCACTTT.